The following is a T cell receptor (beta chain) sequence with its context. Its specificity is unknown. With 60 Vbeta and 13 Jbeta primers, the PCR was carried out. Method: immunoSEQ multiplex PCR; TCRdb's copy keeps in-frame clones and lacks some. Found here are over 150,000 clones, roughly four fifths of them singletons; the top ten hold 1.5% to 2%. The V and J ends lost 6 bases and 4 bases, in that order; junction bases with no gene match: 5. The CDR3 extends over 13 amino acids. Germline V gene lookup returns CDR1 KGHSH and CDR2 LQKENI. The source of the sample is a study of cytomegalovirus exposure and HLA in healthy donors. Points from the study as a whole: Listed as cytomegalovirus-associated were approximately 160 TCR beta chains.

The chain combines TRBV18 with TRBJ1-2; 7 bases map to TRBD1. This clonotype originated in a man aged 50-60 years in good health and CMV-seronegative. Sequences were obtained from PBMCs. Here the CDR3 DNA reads TGTGCCAGCTCGCAGGACAGGCCCTATGGCTACACCTTC. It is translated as CASSQDRPYGYTF.